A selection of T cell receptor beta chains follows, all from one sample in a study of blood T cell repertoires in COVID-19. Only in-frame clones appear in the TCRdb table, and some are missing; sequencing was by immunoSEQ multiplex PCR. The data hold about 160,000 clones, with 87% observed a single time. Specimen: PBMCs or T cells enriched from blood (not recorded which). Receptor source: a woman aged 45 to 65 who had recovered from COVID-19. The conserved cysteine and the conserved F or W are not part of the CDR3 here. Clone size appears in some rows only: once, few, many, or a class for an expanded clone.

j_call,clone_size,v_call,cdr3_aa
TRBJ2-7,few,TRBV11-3,ASSPGAGGEQY
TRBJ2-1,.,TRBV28,ASSFGLAGAEQF
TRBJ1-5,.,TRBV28,ASSLPLWRGPQPQH
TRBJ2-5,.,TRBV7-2,ASSLVLGGTQY
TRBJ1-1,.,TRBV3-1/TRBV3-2,ASSQEHSRQGSEAF
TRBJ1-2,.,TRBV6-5,ASTRVIQEFYGYT
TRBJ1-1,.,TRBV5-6,ASSLAKGALNTEAF
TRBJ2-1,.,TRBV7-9,ASSGTGAPSYNEQF
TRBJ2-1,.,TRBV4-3,ASSQDVGQQAPFYNEQF
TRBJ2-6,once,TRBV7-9,ASSIGTAGANVLT
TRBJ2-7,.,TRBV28,ASSFQGIEQY
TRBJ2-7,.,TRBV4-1,ASSQEGTSGAEQY
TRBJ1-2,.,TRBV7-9,ASSFGTGEYYGYT
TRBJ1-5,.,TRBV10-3,AISPGGLQPQH
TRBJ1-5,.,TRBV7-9,ASSLTPDQPQH
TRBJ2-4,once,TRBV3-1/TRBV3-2,ASSQEPSGRRVKNIQY
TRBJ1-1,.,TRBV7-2,ASSLGRLNTEAF
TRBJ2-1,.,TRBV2,ASCKGESHEQF
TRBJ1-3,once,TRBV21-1,ASSKKGQGECVRNTIY
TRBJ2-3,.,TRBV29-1,SVGLSRDTQY
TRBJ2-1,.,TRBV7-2,ASSLSPGTSYNEQF
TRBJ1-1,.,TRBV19,ASSIKGGLTYGNTEAF
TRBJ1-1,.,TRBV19,ASSIDWGQGTGAF
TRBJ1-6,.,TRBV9,ASSVGRDSSPLH
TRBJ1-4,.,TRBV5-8,ASSHRDRVYEKLF
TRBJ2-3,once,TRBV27,ASRVSGTDTQY
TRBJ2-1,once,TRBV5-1,ASSDLPGQENEQF
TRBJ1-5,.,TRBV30,AWSAFNQPQH
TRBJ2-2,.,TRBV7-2,ASSLGQHTGELF
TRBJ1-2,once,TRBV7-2,ASSLRTGTGGWNYGYT
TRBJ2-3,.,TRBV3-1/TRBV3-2,ASSQEASGSRTDTQY
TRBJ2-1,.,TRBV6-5,ASSRRAPYNEQF
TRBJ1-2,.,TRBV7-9,ASSPKGADGYT
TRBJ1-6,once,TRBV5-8,ASSFLGIYNSPLH
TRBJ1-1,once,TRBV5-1,ASSLAGGTPEAF
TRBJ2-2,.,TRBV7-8,ASRGTGGTGELF
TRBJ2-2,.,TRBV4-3,ASSQGQRTNTGELF
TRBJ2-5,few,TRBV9,ASSVEGGAKQETQY
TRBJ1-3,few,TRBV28,ASSRTGARGNTIY
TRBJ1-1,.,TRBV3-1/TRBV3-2,ASSQTGAEAF
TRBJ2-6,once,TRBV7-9,ASSSGPGNHVLT
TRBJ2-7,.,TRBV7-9,ASSLAPGLASYEQY
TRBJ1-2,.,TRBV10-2,ASRDTRRTPNYGYT
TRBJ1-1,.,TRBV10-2,ASSERGNTEAF
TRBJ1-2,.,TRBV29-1,SVAQGDYGYT
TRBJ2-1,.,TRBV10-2,ASSEGDEQF
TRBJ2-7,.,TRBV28,ASSSPPGGREQY
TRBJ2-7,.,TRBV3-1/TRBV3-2,ASSPRFVRGSYEQY
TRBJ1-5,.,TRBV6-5,ASSSGRDQPQH
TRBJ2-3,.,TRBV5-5,ASSLGLRSTDTQY
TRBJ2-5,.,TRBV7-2,ASSVGRQETQY
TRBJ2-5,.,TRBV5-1,ASSLRSGRTFQETQY
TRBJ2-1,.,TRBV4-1,ASSLLGLSYNEQF
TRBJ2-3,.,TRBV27,ASSYAGTPDTQY